This T cell receptor beta chain was retrieved from a study of T cell responses to AZD1222 COVID-19 vaccine. Points from the study as a whole: Mostly white British, mostly female donors; authors suggested clonal diversity may be underestimated. Baseline testing showed seropositivity in only a handful of AZD1222 recipients. Scientists sampled the repertoires only once the peak T cell response had passed.

On this clone itself: The antigen remains undetermined.

This table comes from immunoSEQ multiplex PCR, and its TCRdb copy is limited to in-frame clones, with some not included. Among some 120,000 clones listed, 75% to 90% were seen once. There are 13 residues in the CDR3. V shed 6 bases and J shed 6 bases, with 12 bases lying between them. Per germline, CDR1 MNHEY and CDR2 SVGEGT. This TCR came from an adult in good health. The rearrangement joins TRBV6-2 or TRBV6-3 to TRBJ2-1, with a weak D call TRBD1 (6 bases). The material sequenced was peripheral blood, taken on day 0 of AZD1222 vaccination. The CDR3 DNA reads as TGTGCCAGCAGCCAACAGGGTGCCAATGAGCAGTTCTTC. Translating it yields CASSQQGANEQFF.